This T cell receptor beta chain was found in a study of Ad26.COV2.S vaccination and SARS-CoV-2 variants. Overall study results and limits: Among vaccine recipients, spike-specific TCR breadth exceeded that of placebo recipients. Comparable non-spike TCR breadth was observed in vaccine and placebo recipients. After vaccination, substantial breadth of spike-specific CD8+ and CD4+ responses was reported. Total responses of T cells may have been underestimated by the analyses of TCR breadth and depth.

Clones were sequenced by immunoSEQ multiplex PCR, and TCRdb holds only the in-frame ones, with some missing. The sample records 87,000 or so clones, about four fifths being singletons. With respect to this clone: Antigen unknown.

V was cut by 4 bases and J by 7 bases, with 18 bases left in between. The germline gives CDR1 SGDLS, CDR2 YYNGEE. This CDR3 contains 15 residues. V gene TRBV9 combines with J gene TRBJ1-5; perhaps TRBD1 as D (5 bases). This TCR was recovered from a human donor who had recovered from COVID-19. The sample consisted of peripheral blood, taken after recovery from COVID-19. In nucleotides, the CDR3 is TGTGCCAGCAGCCCGTCTGGCATCGGGGGACAGCCCCAGCATTTT. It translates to CASSPSGIGGQPQHF.